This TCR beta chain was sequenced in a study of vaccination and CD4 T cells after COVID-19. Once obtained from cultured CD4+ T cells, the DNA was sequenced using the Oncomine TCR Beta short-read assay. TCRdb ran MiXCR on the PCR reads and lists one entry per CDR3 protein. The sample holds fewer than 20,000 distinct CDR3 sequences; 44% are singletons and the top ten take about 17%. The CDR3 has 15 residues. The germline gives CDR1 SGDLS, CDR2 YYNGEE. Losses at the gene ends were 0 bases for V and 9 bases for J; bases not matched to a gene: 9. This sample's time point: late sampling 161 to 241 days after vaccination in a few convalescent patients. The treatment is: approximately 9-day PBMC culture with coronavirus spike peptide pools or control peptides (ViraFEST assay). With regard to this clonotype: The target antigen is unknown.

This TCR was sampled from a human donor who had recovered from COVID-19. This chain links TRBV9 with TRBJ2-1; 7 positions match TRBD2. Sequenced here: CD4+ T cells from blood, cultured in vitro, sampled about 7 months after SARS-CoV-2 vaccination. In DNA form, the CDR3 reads TGTGCCAGCAGCGTAGGGGAGGGAGGGCCGTCTGAGCAGTTCTTC. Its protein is CASSVGEGGPSEQFF.